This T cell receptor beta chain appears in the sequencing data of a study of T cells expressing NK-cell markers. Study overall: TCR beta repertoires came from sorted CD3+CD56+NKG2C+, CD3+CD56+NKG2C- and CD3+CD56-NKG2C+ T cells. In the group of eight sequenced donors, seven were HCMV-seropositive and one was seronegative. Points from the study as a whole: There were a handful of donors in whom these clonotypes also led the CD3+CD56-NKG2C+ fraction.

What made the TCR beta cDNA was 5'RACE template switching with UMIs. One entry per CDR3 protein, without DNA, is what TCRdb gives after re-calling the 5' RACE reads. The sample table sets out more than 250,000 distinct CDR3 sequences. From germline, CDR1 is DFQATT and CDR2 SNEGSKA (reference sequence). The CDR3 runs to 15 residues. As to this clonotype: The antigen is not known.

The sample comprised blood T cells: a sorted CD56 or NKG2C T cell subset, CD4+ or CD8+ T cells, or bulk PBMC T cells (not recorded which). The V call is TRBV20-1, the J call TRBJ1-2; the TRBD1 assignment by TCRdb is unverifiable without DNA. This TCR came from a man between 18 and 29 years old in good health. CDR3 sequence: CSARDSFRGDYGYTF.